This record concerns one T cell receptor beta chain sequence. Its binding antigen is unknown. The sample holds no much larger clone one base away, and base qualities are not on file. According to the germline V gene, CDR1 reads MNHEY and CDR2 reads SVGAGI. Trimming removed 8 bases from V and 2 bases from J; the gene matches leave 10 bases unexplained. Measured from the cysteine to the phenylalanine, the CDR3 is 15 residues long. Only the CDR3 portion is preserved as DNA: 45 bases, with reading frame beginning at the first base. For TCRbeta CDR3 sequencing, genomic DNA was extracted from sorted cells using the QIAGEN DNeasy Blood and Tissue Kit. High-throughput TCRbeta CDR3 sequencing, including PCR amplification with bias correction and internal controls, was performed commercially through immunoSEQ. The original methods were these. Unique productive TCRbeta sequences were defined by CDR3 nucleotide sequence where primers matched, and otherwise by CDR3 amino acid sequence together with Vbeta and Jbeta genes. As a correction for sorting error, sequences shared between sorted populations at a frequency ratio of 2:1 or less were discarded, and the remaining shared sequences were assigned to the higher population. Sequences were defined as donor-reactive when expanded at least 5-fold in CFSE-low cells versus unstimulated cells and present at a frequency of at least 0.01% in CFSE-low cells. Jensen-Shannon divergence calculated on the top 100 TCRbeta sequences ranked by frequency was used to measure repertoire divergence. For any sample with multiple sequencing runs, sorting error was corrected in each run separately before the runs were pooled. Held by TCRdb, this immuneACCESS table contains in-frame sequences only and omits some clones. Under half of the omission traces to an unresolved V gene where checked; the cause of the rest is unknown. From that table come the V and J calls and clone size; the DNA was used to work out D and trimming. The sample profile shows around 50,000 clones; around 83% of them were found once. Jointly, the top ten make up more than 4.5% of the sample.

Unstimulated Tregs (CD4+CD25+CD127-), CD4+ non-Tregs (CD4+CD25-), CD4 and CD8 cells were FACS-sorted from thawed PBMCs. Blood from healthy controls was obtained either from healthy volunteers or as purchased buffy coats. Healthy control blood was processed by Ficoll density gradient to PBMCs and cryopreserved; patient PBMCs were collected before and after transplant. The data are from a study of Tregs in tolerant kidney transplant recipients (dated by TCRdb to between 2019 and 2020). At the level of the whole study: TCRbeta sequencing was used in the study to identify donor-specific regulatory T cells before combined kidney and bone marrow transplantation, and the identified cells were then tracked after transplant. Several methods of expanding Tregs specific for an allogeneic donor were compared by TCRbeta repertoire sequencing in a few healthy controls.

Summary of the overall study and its limitations: Expanding Tregs with activated donor B cells appeared to identify the most biologically relevant and donor-specific TCRbeta repertoire. Although technical replication error seemed to be minimal, the question of biological reproducibility was not addressed directly. The study was limited by small patient numbers, and the findings need validation in larger populations and under other immunosuppression protocols.

Material for sequencing was CD4+ T cells from blood. The TCR sequence derives from a human donor in good health. This chain joins TRBV6-5 to TRBJ1-1; 8 bases in between match TRBD1. The CDR3 protein: CASQRQGRVNTEAFF. The sequence in DNA is TGTGCCAGCCAAAGACAGGGGCGGGTTAACACTGAAGCTTTCTTT.